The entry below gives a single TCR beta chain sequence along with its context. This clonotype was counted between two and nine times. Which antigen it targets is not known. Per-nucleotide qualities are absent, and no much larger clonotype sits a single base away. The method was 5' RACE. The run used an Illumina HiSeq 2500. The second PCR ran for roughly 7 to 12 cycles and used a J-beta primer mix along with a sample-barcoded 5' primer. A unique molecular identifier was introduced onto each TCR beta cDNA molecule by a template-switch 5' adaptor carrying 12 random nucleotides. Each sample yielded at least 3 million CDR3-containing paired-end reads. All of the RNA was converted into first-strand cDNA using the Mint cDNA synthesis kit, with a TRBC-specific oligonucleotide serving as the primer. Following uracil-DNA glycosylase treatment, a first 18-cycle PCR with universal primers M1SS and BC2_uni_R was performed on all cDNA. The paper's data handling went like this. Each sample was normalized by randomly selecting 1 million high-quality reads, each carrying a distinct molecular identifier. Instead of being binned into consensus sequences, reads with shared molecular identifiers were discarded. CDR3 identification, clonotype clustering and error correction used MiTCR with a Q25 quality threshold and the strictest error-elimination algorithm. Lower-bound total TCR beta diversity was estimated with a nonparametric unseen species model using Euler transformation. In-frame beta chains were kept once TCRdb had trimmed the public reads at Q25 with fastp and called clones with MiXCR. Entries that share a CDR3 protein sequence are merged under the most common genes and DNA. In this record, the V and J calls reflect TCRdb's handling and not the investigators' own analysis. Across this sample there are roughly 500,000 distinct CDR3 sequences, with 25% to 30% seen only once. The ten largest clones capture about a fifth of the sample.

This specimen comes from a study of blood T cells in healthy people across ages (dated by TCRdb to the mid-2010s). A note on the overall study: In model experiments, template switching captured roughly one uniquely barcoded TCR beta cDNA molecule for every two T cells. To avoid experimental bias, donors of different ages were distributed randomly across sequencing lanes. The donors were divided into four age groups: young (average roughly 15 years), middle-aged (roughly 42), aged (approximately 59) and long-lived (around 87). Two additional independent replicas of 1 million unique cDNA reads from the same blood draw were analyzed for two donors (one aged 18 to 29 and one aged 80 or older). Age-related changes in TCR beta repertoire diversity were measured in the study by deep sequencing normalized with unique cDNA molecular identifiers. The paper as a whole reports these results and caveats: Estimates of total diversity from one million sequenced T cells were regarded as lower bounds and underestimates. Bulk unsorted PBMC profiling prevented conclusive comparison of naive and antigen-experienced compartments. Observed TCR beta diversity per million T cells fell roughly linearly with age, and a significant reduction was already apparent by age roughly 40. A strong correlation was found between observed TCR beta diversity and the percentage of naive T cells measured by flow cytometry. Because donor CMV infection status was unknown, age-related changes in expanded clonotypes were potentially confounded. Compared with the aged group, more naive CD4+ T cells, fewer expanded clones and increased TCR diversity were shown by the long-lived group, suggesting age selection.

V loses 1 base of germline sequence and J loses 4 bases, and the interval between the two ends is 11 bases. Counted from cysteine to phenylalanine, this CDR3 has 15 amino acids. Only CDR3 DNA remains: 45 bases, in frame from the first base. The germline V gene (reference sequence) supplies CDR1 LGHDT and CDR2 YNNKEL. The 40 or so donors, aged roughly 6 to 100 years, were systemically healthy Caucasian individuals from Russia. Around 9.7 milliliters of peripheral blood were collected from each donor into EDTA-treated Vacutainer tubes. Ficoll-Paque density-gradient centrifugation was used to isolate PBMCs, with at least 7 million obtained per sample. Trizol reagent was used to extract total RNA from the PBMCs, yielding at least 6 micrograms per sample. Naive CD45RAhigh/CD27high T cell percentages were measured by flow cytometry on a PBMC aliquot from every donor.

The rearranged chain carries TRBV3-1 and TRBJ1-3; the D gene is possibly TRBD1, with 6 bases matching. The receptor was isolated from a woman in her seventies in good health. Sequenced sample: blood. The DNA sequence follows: TGTGCCAGCAGCCAAGCCGGGGGGCCGGGAAACACCATATATTTT. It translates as CASSQAGGPGNTIYF.